This TCR beta chain was found in a study of CD8+ T cells in alopecia areata. Background on the study: Each day, treated patients took oral tofacitinib twice, at 5 to 10 mg per dose. Regarding the study as a whole: Scalp sequencing also captures normal skin's resident alphabeta T cells.

Obtained from alopecia areata patients were lesional scalp punch biopsies along with peripheral blood. PBMCs served as the source from which CD4+ and CD8+ T cells were sorted. This clone appeared a single time. Its antigen is still unknown. RNA was isolated and reverse transcribed to cDNA, the sequencing template. Only in-frame clones appear in the TCRdb table, and some are missing; sequencing was by immunoSEQ multiplex PCR. This table has about 130,000 clones, about 57% appearing once. The specimen comprised CD4+ T cells sorted from blood, sampled at week 0. The TCR was taken from a human donor with alopecia areata.

The CDR3, as DNA: TGTGCCTGGAGTGTGGCGGGAGGGCCCCAAGAGACCCAGTACTTC. Its translation: CAWSVAGGPQETQYF. V and J are TRBV30 and TRBJ2-5, with 9 bases matching TRBD2. Looked up from germline, CDR1 is GTSNPN and CDR2 is SVGIG (reference sequence). The CDR3 extends over 15 amino acids. V shed 0 bases, J shed 1 base, and the junction held 3 bases outside the gene matches. Filled out from reference TRBV30 and TRBJ2-5, the complete variable domain reads SQTIHQWPATLVQPVGSPLSLECTVEGTSNPNLYWYRQAAGRGLQLLFYSVGIGQISSEVPQNLSASRPQDRQFILSSKKLLLSDSGFYLCAWSVAGGPQETQYFGPGTRLLVL.